This T cell receptor beta chain was sequenced in a study of blood T cell repertoires in COVID-19. Study as a whole: COVID-19 samples, acute and convalescent, were from the United States, Italy and Spain. PBMCs, B-cell-depleted T cells, or T cells provided the cDNA or gDNA that made up the material.

This clone has a single count. Per the original methods: For nucleated cells, counts were estimated from reference gene primer amplification. Generated by immunoSEQ multiplex PCR, the TCRdb table keeps only in-frame clones and is missing some. D and trimming were read from the DNA, whereas the V and J calls and clone size are those reported in that table. The data hold 300,000 or so clones, with 85% to 90% observed a single time. CDR3 length: 16 residues. Germline values: CDR1 MDHEN, CDR2 SYDVKM. After removal of 5 bases from V and 4 bases from J, the junction contained 3 bases not matched to a gene. Sequenced: peripheral blood. This sequence was found in a woman aged 40 to 50 with acute or convalescent COVID-19. The chain combines TRBV28 with TRBJ2-1; 15 bases align to TRBD2. The CDR3 sequence: CASSGTSGGSYNEQFF. The CDR3 region has the DNA TGTGCCAGCAGTGGGACTAGCGGGGGGAGTTACAATGAGCAGTTCTTC.